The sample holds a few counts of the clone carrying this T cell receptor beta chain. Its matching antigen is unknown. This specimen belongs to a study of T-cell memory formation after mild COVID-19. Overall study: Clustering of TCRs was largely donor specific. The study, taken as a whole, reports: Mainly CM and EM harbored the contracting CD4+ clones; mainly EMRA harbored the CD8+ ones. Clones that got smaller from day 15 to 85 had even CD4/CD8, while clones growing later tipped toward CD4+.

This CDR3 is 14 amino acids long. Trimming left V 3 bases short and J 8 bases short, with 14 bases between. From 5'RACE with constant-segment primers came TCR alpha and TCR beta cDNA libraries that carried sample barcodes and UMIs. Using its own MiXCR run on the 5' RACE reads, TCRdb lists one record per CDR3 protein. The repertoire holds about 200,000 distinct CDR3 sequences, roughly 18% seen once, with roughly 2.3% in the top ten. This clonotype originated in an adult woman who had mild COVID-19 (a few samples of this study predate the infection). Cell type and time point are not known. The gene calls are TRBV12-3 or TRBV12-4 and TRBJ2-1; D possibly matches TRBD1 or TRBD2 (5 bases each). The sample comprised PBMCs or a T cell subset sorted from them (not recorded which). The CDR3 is CASSFRIEGHEQFF. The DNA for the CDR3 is TGTGCCAGCAGTTTTAGGATCGAGGGACATGAGCAGTTCTTC.